The TCR beta chain described here comes from a study of neurological immune-mediated disorders. This clonotype occurred many times. No antigen is known for it. Time point given: technical triplicate 1. Where libraries were unsorted, they were derived from 2 million PBMCs stored at -80 degrees C. cDNA synthesis was performed by 5'RACE with 10-nucleotide random UMIs. TCRdb fed the 5' RACE reads into MiXCR, producing one record per CDR3 protein. Here the sample spans about 36,000 distinct CDR3 sequences, around 10% being singletons. Study-level points and caveats: Across subjects, no CDR3 amino acid sequence appeared in expanded clones of more than one subject, a finding that suggested private repertoires in all groups. The most TCR clonal expansion was seen in HTLV-1-associated myelopathy, whereas the least was seen in multiple sclerosis, below the level in healthy controls.

Germline V CDR1 and CDR2: SGHRS, YFSETQ. With 3 bases clipped from V and 1 base from J, the junction kept 5 bases outside the gene matches. The CDR3 sequence is 15 residues long. The TCR originated in a man aged 60 to 75 with HTLV-1-associated myelopathy (HAM/TSP). The chain employs TRBV5-1 and TRBJ1-1; 8 positions match TRBD1. The sample taken for sequencing was PBMCs. The CDR3 sequence is CASSYRGIKNTEAFF. The CDR3 DNA sequence: TGCGCCAGCAGCTACAGGGGGATCAAGAACACTGAAGCTTTCTTT.